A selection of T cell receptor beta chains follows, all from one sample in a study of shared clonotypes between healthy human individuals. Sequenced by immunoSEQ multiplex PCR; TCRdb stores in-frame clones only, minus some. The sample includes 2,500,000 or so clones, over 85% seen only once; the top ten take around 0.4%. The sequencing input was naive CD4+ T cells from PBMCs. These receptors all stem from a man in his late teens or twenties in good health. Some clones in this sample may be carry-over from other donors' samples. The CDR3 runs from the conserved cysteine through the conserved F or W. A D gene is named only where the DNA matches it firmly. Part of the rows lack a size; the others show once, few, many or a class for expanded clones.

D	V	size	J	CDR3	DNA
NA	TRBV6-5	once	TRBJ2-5	CASKEGPTETQYF	TGTGCCAGTAAAGAGGGACCGACGGAGACCCAGTACTTC
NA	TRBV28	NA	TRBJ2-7	CASSYGGGGRGTEQYF	TGTGCCAGCAGTTATGGCGGAGGGGGCAGGGGGACCGAGCAGTACTTC
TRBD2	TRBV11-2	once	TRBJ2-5	CASSPRLAGGQGGETQYF	TGTGCCAGCAGCCCCCGGCTAGCGGGAGGGCAGGGCGGCGAGACCCAGTACTTC
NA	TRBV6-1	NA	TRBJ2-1	CASSGPRRESSYNEQFF	TGTGCCAGCAGTGGCCCCCGCCGGGAAAGCTCCTACAATGAGCAGTTCTTC
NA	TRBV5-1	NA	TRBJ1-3	CASSPSTGLGNTIYF	TGCGCCAGCAGCCCTTCGACCGGGCTTGGAAACACCATATATTTT
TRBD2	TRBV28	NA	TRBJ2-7	CASSLTAASGRGRGQYF	TGTGCCAGCAGTTTGACAGCTGCTAGCGGGAGAGGCCGGGGGCAGTACTTC
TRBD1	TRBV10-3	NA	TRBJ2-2	CAIKPGQVNTGELFF	TGTGCCATCAAACCGGGACAGGTCAACACCGGGGAGCTGTTTTTT
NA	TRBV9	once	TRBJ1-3	CASSPRSRTGNTIYF	TGTGCCAGCAGCCCAAGAAGCCGAACTGGAAACACCATATATTTT
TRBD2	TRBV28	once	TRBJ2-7	CASSFRLAGTYEQYF	TGTGCCAGCAGTTTTCGGCTAGCGGGTACCTACGAGCAGTACTTC
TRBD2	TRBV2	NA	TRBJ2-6	CASSERAGIGANVLTF	TGTGCCAGCAGTGAACGAGCGGGGATTGGGGCCAACGTCCTGACTTTC
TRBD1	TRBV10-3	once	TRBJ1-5	CAISDRDRGDQPQHF	TGTGCCATCAGTGATAGGGACAGGGGGGATCAGCCCCAGCATTTT
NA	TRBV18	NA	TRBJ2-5	CASSPTQETQYF	TGTGCCAGCTCACCAACCCAAGAGACCCAGTACTTC
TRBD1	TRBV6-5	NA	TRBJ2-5	CASKGQEVGETQYF	TGTGCCAGCAAAGGACAGGAGGTTGGGGAGACCCAGTACTTC
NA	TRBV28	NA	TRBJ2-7	CASSQVVGGYYEQYF	TGTGCCAGCAGTCAGGTCGTGGGGGGATACTACGAGCAGTACTTC
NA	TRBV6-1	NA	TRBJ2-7	CASSLRNIYEEQYF	TGTGCCAGCAGCCTCCGGAATATCTACGAGGAGCAGTACTTC
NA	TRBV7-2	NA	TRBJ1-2	CASRPGPTPNYGYTF	TGTGCCAGCAGACCCGGGCCTACTCCCAACTATGGCTACACCTTC
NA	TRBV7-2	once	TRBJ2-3	CASSLSDTQYF	TGTGCCAGCAGCTTGTCCGATACGCAGTATTTT
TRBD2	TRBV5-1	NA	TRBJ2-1	CASSLGGTSGTNNEQFF	TGCGCCAGCAGCTTGGGAGGGACTAGCGGGACCAACAATGAGCAGTTCTTC
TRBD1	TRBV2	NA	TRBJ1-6	CASRQGENSPLHF	TGTGCCAGCAGGCAGGGGGAGAATTCACCCCTCCACTTT
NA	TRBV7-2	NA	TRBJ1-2	CASSFLGRGYTF	TGTGCCAGCAGCTTCTTGGGGCGAGGCTACACCTTC
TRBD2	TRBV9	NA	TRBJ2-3	CASSGTGGILGTQYF	TGTGCCAGCAGCGGAACGGGAGGGATTCTCGGTACGCAGTATTTT
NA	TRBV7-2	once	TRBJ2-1	CASSLNRRDEQFF	TGTGCCAGCAGCTTAAACCGCCGGGATGAGCAGTTCTTC
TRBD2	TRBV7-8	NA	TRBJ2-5	CASSRGLAGEYQETQYF	TGTGCCAGCAGCCGGGGACTAGCGGGGGAATACCAAGAGACCCAGTACTTC
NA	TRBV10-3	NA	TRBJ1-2	CAIRRAAGYGYTF	TGTGCCATCAGGCGGGCTGCCGGCTATGGCTACACCTTC
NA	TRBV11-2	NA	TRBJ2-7	CASSGHGGSPTSYEQYF	TGTGCCAGCAGCGGGCATGGGGGGAGCCCAACCTCCTACGAGCAGTACTTC
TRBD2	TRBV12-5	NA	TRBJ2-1	CASALGLAGGTDEQFF	TGTGCTAGTGCCCTTGGACTAGCGGGAGGGACCGATGAGCAGTTCTTC
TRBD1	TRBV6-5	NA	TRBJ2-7	CASSYSGQGQAEQYF	TGTGCCAGCAGTTATTCGGGACAGGGTCAAGCCGAGCAGTACTTC
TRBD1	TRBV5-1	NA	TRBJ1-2	CASSLGDSTYGYTF	TGCGCCAGCAGCCTCGGGGACAGCACCTATGGCTACACCTTC
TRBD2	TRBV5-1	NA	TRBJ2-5	CASNQIVGGAETQYF	TGCGCCAGCAATCAAATCGTCGGGGGGGCAGAGACCCAGTACTTC
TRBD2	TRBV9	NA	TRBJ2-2	CASSFGLATNTGELFF	TGTGCCAGCAGCTTCGGACTAGCGACGAACACCGGGGAGCTGTTTTTT
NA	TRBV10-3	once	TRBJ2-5	CAIGKDRQETQYF	TGTGCCATCGGTAAGGACAGACAAGAGACCCAGTACTTC
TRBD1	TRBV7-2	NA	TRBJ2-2	CASSLQGATNTGELFF	TGTGCCAGCAGCTTACAGGGGGCGACGAACACCGGGGAGCTGTTTTTT
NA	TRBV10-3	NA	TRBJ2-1	CAISVGLDRDNEQFF	TGTGCCATCAGTGTTGGGCTAGATAGGGACAATGAGCAGTTCTTC
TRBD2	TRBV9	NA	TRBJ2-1	CASSTSAGGPGAYNEQFF	TGTGCCAGCAGCACCTCCGCGGGAGGGCCGGGCGCCTACAATGAGCAGTTCTTC
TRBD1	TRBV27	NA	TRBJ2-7	CASSLGQGTLRHF	TGTGCCAGCAGTCTGGGACAGGGGACGCTGCGTCATTTC
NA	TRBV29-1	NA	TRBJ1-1	CSAGRQAWANTEAFF	TGCAGCGCCGGCAGACAGGCTTGGGCGAACACTGAAGCTTTCTTT
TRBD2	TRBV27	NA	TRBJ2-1	CASRVLAGYNEQFF	TGTGCCAGCAGGGTACTAGCGGGATACAATGAGCAGTTCTTC
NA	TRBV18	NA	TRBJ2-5	CASSPVDSQETQYF	TGTGCCAGCTCACCCGTGGACAGCCAAGAGACCCAGTACTTC
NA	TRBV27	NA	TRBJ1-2	CASTAGRGGYTF	TGTGCCAGCACGGCGGGGCGAGGGGGCTACACCTTC
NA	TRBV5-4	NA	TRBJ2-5	CASSLKGGGPGETQYF	TGTGCCAGCAGTTTGAAGGGGGGAGGGCCTGGGGAGACCCAGTACTTC
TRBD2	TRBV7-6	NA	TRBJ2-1	CASSPTPLAALGEQFF	TGTGCCAGCAGCCCCACGCCCCTAGCGGCCCTGGGGGAGCAGTTCTTC
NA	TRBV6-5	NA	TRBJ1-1	CASSRQPLSNTEAFF	TGTGCCAGCAGTCGACAGCCTCTATCGAACACTGAAGCTTTCTTT
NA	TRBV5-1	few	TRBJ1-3	CASSLGAGAGNTIYF	TGCGCCAGCAGCTTGGGGGCAGGGGCTGGAAACACCATATATTTT
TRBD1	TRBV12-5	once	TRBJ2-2	CASGLRQGTRTGELFF	TGTGCTAGTGGTTTGAGACAGGGAACCCGGACCGGGGAGCTGTTTTTT
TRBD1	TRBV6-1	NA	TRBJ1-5	CASSGQGGWQPQHF	TGTGCCAGCAGTGGGCAAGGGGGCTGGCAGCCCCAGCATTTT
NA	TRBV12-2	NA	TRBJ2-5	CASRQGEEGETQYF	TGTGCAAGTCGTCAAGGCGAGGAGGGGGAGACCCAGTACTTC
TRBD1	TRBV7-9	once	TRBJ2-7	CASSLGTGGEQYF	TGTGCCAGCAGCTTAGGGACAGGGGGAGAGCAGTACTTC
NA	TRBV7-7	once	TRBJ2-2	CASSQWGLGGELFF	TGTGCCAGCAGCCAGTGGGGGCTCGGCGGGGAGCTGTTTTTT
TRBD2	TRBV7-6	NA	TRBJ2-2	CASSLIPGLAGPGELFF	TGTGCCAGCAGCTTAATTCCAGGACTAGCGGGACCCGGGGAGCTGTTTTTT
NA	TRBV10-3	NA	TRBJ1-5	CAISEWGANQPQHF	TGTGCCATCAGTGAATGGGGGGCCAATCAGCCCCAGCATTTT
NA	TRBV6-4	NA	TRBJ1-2	CASSVDQMTGGYTF	TGTGCCAGCAGTGTTGATCAGATGACGGGCGGCTACACCTTC
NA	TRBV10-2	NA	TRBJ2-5	CASMQPDGETQYF	TGCGCCAGCATGCAGCCCGATGGGGAGACCCAGTACTTC
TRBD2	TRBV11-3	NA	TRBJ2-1	CASSLGRTSGSYNEQFF	TGTGCCAGCAGCTTAGGTAGGACTAGCGGGAGCTACAATGAGCAGTTCTTC
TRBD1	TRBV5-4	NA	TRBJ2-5	CASSVGQGNQETQYF	TGTGCCAGCAGCGTGGGACAGGGAAACCAAGAGACCCAGTACTTC
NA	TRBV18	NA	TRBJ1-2	CASSPIGRDYGYTF	TGTGCCAGCTCACCGATCGGCAGGGACTATGGCTACACCTTC
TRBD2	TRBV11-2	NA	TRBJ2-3	CASSLGTSLDTQYF	TGTGCCAGCAGCCTTGGGACTAGCTTGGATACGCAGTATTTT
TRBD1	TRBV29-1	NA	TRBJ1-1	CSVEEWTGNTEAFF	TGCAGCGTTGAGGAATGGACAGGGAACACTGAAGCTTTCTTT
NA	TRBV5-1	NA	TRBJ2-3	CASSSPEGADTQYF	TGCGCCAGCAGCTCCCCCGAGGGGGCAGATACGCAGTATTTT
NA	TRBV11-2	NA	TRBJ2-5	CASSAGVQETQYF	TGTGCCAGCAGCGCAGGGGTTCAAGAGACCCAGTACTTC
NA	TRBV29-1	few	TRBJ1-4	CSVEFRTNEKLFF	TGCAGCGTTGAATTTCGTACGAATGAAAAACTGTTTTTT